Following are 14 T cell receptor beta chains from one sample sequenced in a study of blood T cell repertoires in COVID-19. Data came from immunoSEQ multiplex PCR; TCRdb stores just in-frame clones and leaves some out. The sample consists of around 200,000 clones, about 84% of them appearing once. The sample was PBMCs or T cells enriched from blood (not recorded which). These receptors were obtained from a woman in her 40s with acute COVID-19.

V is TRBV9 and J is TRBJ1-4; TRBD1 matches 8 bases. CDR3 length: 15 residues. Looked up from germline, CDR1 is SGDLS and CDR2 is YYNGEE. After removal of 4 bases from V and 2 bases from J, the junction contained 4 bases not matched to a gene. The CDR3 protein is CASSPQGATNEKLFF. Here the CDR3 DNA reads TGTGCCAGCAGCCCCCAGGGGGCTACTAATGAAAAACTGTTTTTT.

This clone was counted between two and nine times. The rearrangement uses TRBV2 and TRBJ1-5, with D tentatively TRBD1 (6 bases). The germline CDR1 and CDR2 sequences are SNHLY and FYNNEI. This CDR3 has 15 residues. V was clipped by 5 bases and J by 2 bases, with 13 bases between them. The DNA of the CDR3 is TGTGCCAGCAGTTCCACAGGGATTGGCAATCAGCCCCAGCATTTT. It encodes CASSSTGIGNQPQHF.

The rearrangement links TRBV19 to TRBJ1-5, with D possibly matching TRBD1 (6 bases). V lost 7 bases to trimming and J lost 6 bases, with 13 bases between them. Germline assignment: CDR1 LNHDA and CDR2 SQIVND (reference sequence). The CDR3 is 13 residues long. The CDR3 loop reads CASKDRPGQPQHF. For the CDR3, the DNA is TGTGCCAGTAAAGACAGGCCGGGTCAGCCCCAGCATTTT.

This chain joins TRBV18 and TRBJ2-2, with TRBD1 identical over 9 bases. The CDR3 covers 18 residues. Germline V gene lookup returns CDR1 KGHSH and CDR2 LQKENI. With V trimmed by 6 bases and J by 1 base, 12 bases remained unmatched. CDR3 sequence: CASSPRTPGQGNTGELFF. CDR3 bases: TGTGCCAGCTCGCCAAGAACTCCGGGACAGGGGAACACCGGGGAGCTGTTTTTT. The full variable domain, with the rest looked up from reference TRBV18 and TRBJ2-2, is NAGVMQNPRHLVRRRGQEARLRCSPMKGHSHVYWYRQLPEEGLKFMVYLQKENIIDESGMPKERFSAEFPKEGPSILRIQQVVRGDSAAYFCASSPRTPGQGNTGELFFGEGSRLTVL.

V usage is TRBV30 and J usage is TRBJ2-1; 8 nucleotides agree with TRBD2. Germline CDR1 is GTSNPN and CDR2 is SVGIG (reference sequence). The ends lost 1 base at V and 2 bases at J; junction bases unmatched: 1. The CDR3 runs to 14 residues. The CDR3 DNA follows: TGTGCCTGGAGTGAAGCGGGGGCCTACAATGAGCAGTTCTTC. This encodes CAWSEAGAYNEQFF.

The rearrangement uses TRBV6-5 and TRBJ1-1; a possible D gene is TRBD1 (6 bases). The CDR3 runs 12 residues. The germline V gene encodes CDR1 MNHEY and CDR2 SVGAGI. CDR3 loop: CVSRTANTEAFF. In DNA form, the CDR3 reads TGTGTTTCACGGACAGCGAACACTGAAGCTTTCTTT.

The V and J genes are TRBV29-1 and TRBJ2-1; 7 bases are a match to TRBD2. This CDR3 is built from 14 residues. The germline V gene encodes CDR1 SQVTM and CDR2 ANQGSEA. The J segment lost 5 bases and the V segment lost 6 bases, leaving 10 bases of the junction unmatched. This CDR3 is CSVKPPGGDNEQFF. The CDR3 DNA reads as TGCAGCGTGAAGCCGCCGGGAGGAGACAATGAGCAGTTCTTC.

As for this clone: The germline gene is not matched at one end of the junction; a read error may be the cause. The same CDR3 is also encoded by other DNA sequences in this sample. The genes are TRBV19 and TRBJ2-7; 8 bases agree with TRBD1. CDR1 and CDR2 from the germline V gene are LNHDA and SQIVND (reference sequence). The CDR3 consists of 16 residues. In DNA form, the CDR3 reads TGTGCCAGCAGTATAGATCTTTGGGACAGGTCCTACGAGCAGTACTTC. Amino acids: CASSIDLWDRSYEQYF.

The V call is TRBV24-1, the J call TRBJ2-5, with a weak D call TRBD1 (6 bases). The CDR3 contains 14 residues. Germline lookup yields CDR1 KGHDR and CDR2 SFDVKD. V lost 1 base and J 3 bases, leaving 8 bases between the germline ends. The CDR3 sequence is CATSDFGGEETQYF. In DNA, the CDR3 is TGTGCCACCAGTGATTTTGGGGGCGAAGAGACCCAGTACTTC.

Note on this clone: The sample holds other DNA sequences that translate to the same CDR3. The V call is TRBV5-1, the J call TRBJ1-1, with 7 positions matching TRBD1. Unmatched junction bases numbered 2, after V lost 0 bases and J lost 0 bases. The CDR3 spans 15 residues. Looked up from germline, CDR1 is SGHRS and CDR2 is YFSETQ. The CDR3 DNA reads TGCGCCAGCAGCTTGGGACAGGGATTGAACACTGAAGCTTTCTTT. This codes for CASSLGQGLNTEAFF.

This clone was seen at least ten times. The chain employs TRBV29-1 and TRBJ2-7, with 7 bases that match TRBD2. CDR3 size: 13 residues. V lost 3 bases to trimming and J lost 7 bases; unmatched junction nucleotides: 9. Germline values: CDR1 SQVTM, CDR2 ANQGSEA. The CDR3 DNA is TGCAGCGTTGATTGGGAGGGCCTAGGGGAGCAGTACTTC. It encodes CSVDWEGLGEQYF.

The V gene is TRBV7-2, the J gene TRBJ1-3; 7 nucleotides line up with TRBD1. Trimming cost V 2 bases and J 2 bases; bases outside gene matches: 3. The CDR3 spans 15 residues. Germline CDR1 is SGHTA and CDR2 is FQGNSA. CDR3 nucleotide sequence: TGTGCCAGCAGCTTATCTACAGGGGCTGGAAACACCATATATTTT. Translation gives CASSLSTGAGNTIYF.

The chain links TRBV28 to TRBJ1-2; TRBD1 is a possible D gene (6 bases). Germline CDR1 MDHEN, CDR2 SYDVKM. V shed 4 bases and J shed 4 bases, with 16 bases lying between them. This CDR3 is 15 amino acids long. The CDR3 region is CASSSTTGSGYGYTF. CDR3 in DNA: TGTGCCAGCAGTTCCACAACAGGGTCTGGCTATGGCTACACCTTC.

V is TRBV14 and J is TRBJ1-5, with a possible D match to TRBD1 (5 bases). Germline CDR1 reads SGHDN; CDR2 reads FVKESK. Trimming shortened V by 6 bases and J by 2 bases, and 11 bases separated the two germline ends. The CDR3 totals 14 residues. CDR3 loop: CASSSGLGNQPQHF. CDR3 DNA sequence: TGTGCCAGCAGTTCAGGGTTGGGCAATCAGCCCCAGCATTTT.